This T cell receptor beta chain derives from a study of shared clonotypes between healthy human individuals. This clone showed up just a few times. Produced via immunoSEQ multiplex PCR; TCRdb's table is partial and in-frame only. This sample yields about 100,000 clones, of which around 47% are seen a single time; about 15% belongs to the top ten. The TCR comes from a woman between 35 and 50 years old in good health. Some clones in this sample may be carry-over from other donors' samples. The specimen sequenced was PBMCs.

CDR3 protein: CASSYFAQEKLFF. CDR3 DNA sequence: TGTGCCAGCAGTTACTTCGCCCAGGAAAAACTGTTTTTT. The chain recombines TRBV6-6 with TRBJ1-4; D remains ambiguous. Germline CDR1 is MNHNY and CDR2 is SVGAGI (reference sequence). This CDR3 comprises 13 residues. V was trimmed by 1 base and J by 8 bases, leaving 8 bases between them.